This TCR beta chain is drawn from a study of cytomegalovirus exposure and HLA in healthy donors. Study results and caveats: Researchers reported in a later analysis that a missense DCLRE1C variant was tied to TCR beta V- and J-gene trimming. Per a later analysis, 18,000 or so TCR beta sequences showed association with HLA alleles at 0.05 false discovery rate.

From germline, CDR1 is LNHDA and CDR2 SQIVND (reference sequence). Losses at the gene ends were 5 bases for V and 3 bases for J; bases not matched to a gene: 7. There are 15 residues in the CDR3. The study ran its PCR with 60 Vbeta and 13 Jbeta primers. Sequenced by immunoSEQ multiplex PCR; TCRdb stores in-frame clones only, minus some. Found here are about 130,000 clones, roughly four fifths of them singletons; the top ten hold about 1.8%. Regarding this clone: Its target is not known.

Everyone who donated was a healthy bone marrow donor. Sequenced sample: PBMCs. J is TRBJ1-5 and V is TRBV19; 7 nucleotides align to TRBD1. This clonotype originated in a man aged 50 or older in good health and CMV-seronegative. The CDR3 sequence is CASSQTGFSNQPQHF. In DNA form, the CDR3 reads TGTGCCAGTAGTCAGACAGGGTTCTCCAATCAGCCCCAGCATTTT.